The source of this T cell receptor beta chain is a study of identical twins' blood T cells. Overall study context: Roughly 50 million reads covered about six alpha-chain and about six beta-chain libraries.

As regards this clonotype: Antigen specificity is unknown. A much larger clone differs by one base, so this may be a read error.

Six healthy women, forming three identical twin pairs, donated samples. One entry per CDR3 protein results from TCRdb running MiXCR on the 5' RACE reads. The sample contains 350,000 to 450,000 distinct CDR3 sequences, roughly 27% of which appear only once. Study-wide findings and caveats: Twins shared more top CDR3 clonotypes than unrelated donors did. Shared CDR3 clonotype counts tracked mainly the product of cloneset sizes.

Source material: PBMCs. The TCR comes from a woman aged 18-55 years in good health.

CDR3 sequence reads: CASTENAGELFF. The CDR3 DNA reads as TGCGCCAGCACGGAGAACGCCGGGGAGCTGTTTTTT. The chain employs TRBV5-1 and TRBJ2-2; D gene uncertain. The CDR3 extends over 12 amino acids. CDR1 SGHRS and CDR2 YFSETQ come from the germline V gene.